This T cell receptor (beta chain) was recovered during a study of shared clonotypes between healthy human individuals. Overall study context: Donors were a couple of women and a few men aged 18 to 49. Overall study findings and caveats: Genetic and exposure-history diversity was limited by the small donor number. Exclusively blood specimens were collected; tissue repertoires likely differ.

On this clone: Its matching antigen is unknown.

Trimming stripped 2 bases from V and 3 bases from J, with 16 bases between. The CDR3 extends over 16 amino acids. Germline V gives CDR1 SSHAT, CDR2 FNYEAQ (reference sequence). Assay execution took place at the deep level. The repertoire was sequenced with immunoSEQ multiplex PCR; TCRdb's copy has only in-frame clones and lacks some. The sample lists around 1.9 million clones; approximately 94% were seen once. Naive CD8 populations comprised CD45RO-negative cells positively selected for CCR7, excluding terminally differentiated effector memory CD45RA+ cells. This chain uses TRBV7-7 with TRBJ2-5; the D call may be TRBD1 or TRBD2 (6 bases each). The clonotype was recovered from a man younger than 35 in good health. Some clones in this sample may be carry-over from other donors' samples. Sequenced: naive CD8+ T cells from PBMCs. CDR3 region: CASSLTGAGEEETQYF. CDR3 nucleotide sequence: TGTGCCAGCAGCTTAACCGGGGCAGGGGAGGAAGAGACCCAGTACTTC. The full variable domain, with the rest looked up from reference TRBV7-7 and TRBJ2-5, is GAGVSQSPRYKVTKRGQDVTLRCDPISSHATLYWYQQALGQGPEFLTYFNYEAQPDKSGLPSDRFSAERPEGSISTLTIQRTEQRDSAMYRCASSLTGAGEEETQYFGPGTRLLVL.